Below, 20 T cell receptor beta chains from the same sample are listed, as sequenced in a study of cytomegalovirus exposure and HLA in healthy donors. Amplification used 60 Vbeta primers and 13 Jbeta primers. Measured with immunoSEQ multiplex PCR; TCRdb has only the in-frame clones, and not every one. In the table there are roughly 190,000 clones, 87% of which are singletons. Sequencing was performed on PBMCs. These receptors came from a boy aged 2-15 years in good health and CMV-seronegative.

This clone was observed a handful of times. This chain uses TRBV4-1 with TRBJ2-7; 11 nucleotides align to TRBD2. The CDR3 is 19 residues long. The germline gives CDR1 MGHRA, CDR2 YSYEKL. Trimming cost V 0 bases and J 0 bases; bases outside gene matches: 10. The CDR3 sequence: CASSQEWASGRLGSYEQYF. The CDR3 bases are TGCGCCAGCAGCCAAGAGTGGGCTAGCGGGAGGTTGGGCTCCTACGAGCAGTACTTC.

The V call is TRBV7-9, the J call TRBJ2-3; D is unresolved. Germline assignment: CDR1 SEHNR and CDR2 FQNEAQ (reference sequence). With 5 bases removed from V and 5 bases from J, the gap between germline ends came to 14 bases. The CDR3 is made up of 14 amino acids. The CDR3 region is CASSPLRHEDTQYF. DNA for the CDR3: TGTGCCAGCAGCCCGCTTAGACATGAAGATACGCAGTATTTT.

The chain links TRBV11-2 to TRBJ2-5, with 9 bases fitting TRBD1. There are 13 residues in the CDR3. Germline CDR1 and CDR2: SGHAT and FQNNGV. V trimming: 6 bases; J trimming: 5 bases; junction bases outside the gene matches: 4. For the CDR3, the DNA is TGTGCCAGCAGACAGGGGGCGGAGGAGACCCAGTACTTC. Residues: CASRQGAEETQYF.

CDR3 loop: CASSWTGGGMNTEAFF. CDR3 coding DNA: TGCGCCAGCAGCTGGACAGGGGGGGGTATGAACACTGAAGCTTTCTTT. The chain uses TRBV5-1 and TRBJ1-1, with 10 bases fitting TRBD1. This CDR3 is 16 amino acids long. The V and J ends lost 3 bases and 0 bases, in that order; junction bases with no gene match: 5. Germline CDR1 reads SGHRS; CDR2 reads YFSETQ.

V gene TRBV7-8 combines with J gene TRBJ2-2, with 8 bases fitting TRBD1. This CDR3 has 17 residues. Trimming removed 5 bases from V and 0 bases from J; junction bases left unmatched: 8. The germline gives CDR1 SGHVS, CDR2 FQNEAQ. CDR3 bases: TGTGCCAGCAGCCACCGACAGGGGATTACGAACACCGGGGAGCTGTTTTTT. Protein sequence: CASSHRQGITNTGELFF.

A remark on this clone: One end of the junction varies from germline; a read error may be responsible. The CDR3 DNA follows: TGCGCCAGCAGTGAGTCGAGGCGGTCCGTTTTGCACTTC. It yields the protein CASSESRRSVLHF. J is TRBJ2-7 and V is TRBV10-1; D is ambiguous. The CDR3 extends over 13 amino acids. In germline, CDR1 is WNHNN, CDR2 SYGVQD (reference sequence).

The V and J genes are TRBV6-1 and TRBJ1-5; D is uncertain. CDR3 size: 13 residues. CDR1 and CDR2 from the germline V gene are MNHNS and SASEGT. The germline V and J ends were trimmed by 2 bases and 6 bases, with 8 bases remaining between them. CDR3 bases: TGTGCCAGCAGTGAATCATCCGGTCAGCCCCAGCATTTT. It encodes CASSESSGQPQHF.

The V and J genes are TRBV15 and TRBJ1-2, with D possibly being TRBD1 (6 bases). The length of the CDR3 is 18 residues. V gave up 2 bases and J gave up 1 base, with 20 bases separating them. Germline values: CDR1 LNHNV, CDR2 YYDKDF (reference sequence). CDR3 in DNA: TGTGCCACCAGCAGAAACCCAGACGGGGGGGGCAATAACTATGGCTACACCTTC. Protein: CATSRNPDGGGNNYGYTF.

The chain employs TRBV15 and TRBJ2-1; 9 nucleotides align to TRBD2. This CDR3 comprises 14 residues. V lost 5 bases and J lost 6; bases outside the gene matches: 5. Germline V gene data show CDR1 as LNHNV and CDR2 as YYDKDF (reference sequence). DNA for the CDR3: TGTGCCACCAGCGGACTAGCGACCGGCAATGAGCAGTTCTTC. This codes for CATSGLATGNEQFF.

This chain links TRBV7-2 with TRBJ1-6; the D gene is possibly TRBD1 (5 bases). The CDR3 is 13 amino acids. The germline V and J ends were trimmed by 1 base and 9 bases, with 7 bases remaining between them. Germline assignment: CDR1 SGHTA and CDR2 FQGNSA. Here the CDR3 reads CASSLEGFSPLHF. The CDR3 DNA reads as TGTGCCAGCAGCTTAGAGGGGTTTTCACCCCTCCACTTT.

The rearrangement links TRBV7-6 to TRBJ2-1, with 8 bases fitting TRBD1. The CDR3 consists of 16 residues. The V gene end was trimmed by 3 bases and the J gene end by 4 bases; junction bases not matched to a gene: 8. Germline CDR1 is SGHVS and CDR2 is FNYEAQ. The DNA for the CDR3 is TGTGCCAGCAGCTTGGCCCCAGGGGGCGGGTACAATGAGCAGTTCTTC. It encodes CASSLAPGGGYNEQFF.

The chain combines TRBV7-2 with TRBJ2-1, with TRBD2 matching 11 bases. The CDR3 covers 16 residues. V gave up 5 bases and J gave up 3 bases; unmatched junction bases: 6. Germline CDR1 is SGHTA and CDR2 is FQGNSA. In DNA, the CDR3 is TGTGCCAGCAGCGCAACTAGCGGGAGTGGCTACAATGAGCAGTTCTTC. This gives the protein CASSATSGSGYNEQFF.

This chain joins TRBV2 and TRBJ2-1; 15 positions match TRBD2. Looked up from germline, CDR1 is SNHLY and CDR2 is FYNNEI. The CDR3 loop spans 17 amino acids. V dropped 5 bases and J dropped 3; count of bases not matched to a gene: 5. This chain's CDR3 is CASSPGTSGRFYNEQFF. The CDR3 bases are TGTGCCAGCAGTCCCGGGACTAGCGGGAGGTTCTACAATGAGCAGTTCTTC.

The V and J genes are TRBV5-4 and TRBJ2-5; TRBD2 matches at 8 bases. V shed 3 bases, J shed 4 bases, and the junction held 11 bases outside the gene matches. The germline V gene has CDR1 SGHNT and CDR2 YYREEE (reference sequence). This CDR3 region has 16 residues. The CDR3 loop reads CASSSPPGGGVETQYF. The CDR3 coding sequence is TGTGCCAGCAGCTCGCCCCCGGGGGGGGGCGTAGAGACCCAGTACTTC.

This chain links TRBV4-2 with TRBJ2-3; TRBD2 matches at 16 bases. There are 18 residues in the CDR3. Germline V lookup: CDR1 LGHNA, CDR2 YNFKEQ. J lost 8 bases, V lost 4 bases, and 12 bases had no gene match. CDR3 sequence reads: CASSPGTSGGAGLGTQYF. The CDR3 nucleotides read TGTGCCAGCAGCCCCGGGACTAGCGGGGGGGCCGGGTTGGGTACGCAGTATTTT.

The V and J genes are TRBV9 and TRBJ2-7, with TRBD2 identical over 9 bases. Germline CDR1 and CDR2: SGDLS and YYNGEE. With V trimmed by 0 bases and J by 3 bases, 4 bases remained unmatched. This CDR3 comprises 15 residues. The DNA of the CDR3 is TGTGCCAGCAGCGTAGGCGGGGGGGATCTCTACGAGCAGTACTTC. Translated, it gives CASSVGGGDLYEQYF. The variable domain in full, completed from reference TRBV9 and TRBJ2-7, reads DSGVTQTPKHLITATGQRVTLRCSPRSGDLSVYWYQQSLDQGLQFLIQYYNGEERAKGNILERFSAQQFPDLHSELNLSSLELGDSALYFCASSVGGGDLYEQYFGPGTRLTVT.

This sequence joins TRBV7-2 and TRBJ2-1, with D uncertain. Germline CDR1 is SGHTA and CDR2 is FQGNSA. Trimming took 3 bases from V and 15 from J, leaving 15 bases between them. The CDR3 contains 12 residues. CDR3 protein: CASSFDSGGPFF. The CDR3 DNA sequence: TGTGCCAGCAGCTTTGACTCCGGCGGTCCGTTCTTC.

J is TRBJ1-6 and V is TRBV27; weak D call: TRBD1 (5 bases). Trimming took off 3 bases at V and 6 bases at J, with 9 bases between the two ends. Germline CDR1 is MNHEY and CDR2 is SMNVEV (reference sequence). This CDR3 comprises 14 residues. DNA of the CDR3: TGTGCCAGCAGTTTCCAGCAGGGTAATTCACCCCTCCACTTT. Translating it yields CASSFQQGNSPLHF.

This clone was counted a few times. The chain links TRBV10-2 to TRBJ1-1; 8 positions agree with TRBD1. CDR3 length: 14 residues. The germline CDR1 and CDR2 sequences are WSHSY and SAAADI. With V trimmed by 9 bases and J by 1 base, 7 bases remained unmatched. CDR3 amino acids: CASQKDRANTEAFF. CDR3 nucleotides: TGCGCCAGTCAGAAGGACAGGGCGAACACTGAAGCTTTCTTT.

The CDR3 sequence is CASTGTELAKNIQYF. The CDR3 DNA follows: TGTGCCAGCACCGGGACAGAGCTAGCCAAAAACATTCAGTACTTC. This sequence joins TRBV28 and TRBJ2-4, with 7 bases lining up with TRBD1. The CDR3 is 15 amino acids. V shed 7 bases and J 0 bases; nucleotides not matched to a gene: 6. Germline CDR1 MDHEN, CDR2 SYDVKM.